The 20 T cell receptor beta chains below all came from one sample that was sequenced in a study of cytomegalovirus exposure and HLA in healthy donors. It was with 60 Vbeta and 13 Jbeta primers that the PCR ran. TCRdb's copy holds only in-frame clones and misses some; the assay was immunoSEQ multiplex PCR. The sample carries 150,000 to 200,000 clones, around 87% recorded once. The sequencing input was PBMCs. The source of these receptors is a woman under 30 in good health and CMV-seronegative.

This chain connects TRBV19 to TRBJ2-7; 7 bases align to TRBD1. Germline CDR1 and CDR2: LNHDA and SQIVND (reference sequence). The CDR3 is 15 amino acids. V gave up 5 bases and J gave up 4 bases; unmatched junction bases: 11. CDR3 sequence reads: CASSSTGEIQYEQYF. The CDR3 nucleotides read TGTGCCAGTAGTTCTACAGGGGAAATCCAATACGAGCAGTACTTC.

The chain links TRBV30 to TRBJ2-7; TRBD2 agrees at 14 bases. CDR1 and CDR2 from the germline V gene are GTSNPN and SVGIG (reference sequence). This CDR3 comprises 15 residues. Trimming took 2 bases from V and 2 from J; bases not matched to a gene: 2. CDR3 loop: CAWSRLAGGPYEQYF. CDR3 DNA sequence: TGTGCCTGGAGTCGACTAGCGGGAGGGCCCTACGAGCAGTACTTC.

The chain recombines TRBV5-6 with TRBJ1-1; weak D call: TRBD1 (6 bases). The ends were cut back, 4 bases at V and 1 base at J, with 11 bases in the middle. Germline values: CDR1 SGHDT, CDR2 YYEEEE. This CDR3 has 14 residues. The CDR3 region is CASSRIQGNTEAFF. The CDR3 nucleotides are TGTGCCAGCAGCCGTATACAGGGGAACACTGAAGCTTTCTTT.

This chain uses TRBV30 with TRBJ1-6, with 10 bases matching TRBD1. CDR1 is GTSNPN and CDR2 is SVGIG in the germline V gene (reference sequence). The CDR3 covers 13 residues. The junction had 4 bases not matched to a gene; V was cut back by 7 bases and J by 7 bases. The CDR3 DNA is TGTGCCTCTACGGGACAGGGGAATTCACCCCTCCACTTT. As protein: CASTGQGNSPLHF.

V and J are TRBV6-5 and TRBJ1-5, with 9 positions matching TRBD1. After removal of 4 bases from V and 2 bases from J, the junction contained 3 bases not matched to a gene. The CDR3 spans 15 residues. CDR1 and CDR2 (germline): MNHEY, SVGAGI. Here the CDR3 DNA reads TGTGCCAGCAGTTCAAGGACAGGGGGCAATCAGCCCCAGCATTTT. It codes for CASSSRTGGNQPQHF.

The chain has TRBV6-1 and TRBJ2-1, with 7 bases fitting TRBD1. The CDR3 sequence is 15 residues long. Germline lookup yields CDR1 MNHNS and CDR2 SASEGT. V trimming: 9 bases; J trimming: 0 bases; junction bases outside the gene matches: 8. Here the CDR3 DNA reads TGTGCCAGTAGTTGGACAGGCAGCTCCTACAATGAGCAGTTCTTC. Translated, it gives CASSWTGSSYNEQFF.

The chain employs TRBV27 and TRBJ2-1; weak D call: TRBD2 (6 bases). Germline CDR1 is MNHEY and CDR2 is SMNVEV (reference sequence). The V end was cut by 5 bases, the J end by 2 bases, with 16 bases between. The CDR3 is 16 residues long. The CDR3 bases are TGTGCCAGCAGTCCGAAAGGAGGGTTCACCTACAATGAGCAGTTCTTC. This sequence encodes CASSPKGGFTYNEQFF.

The chain recombines TRBV7-2 with TRBJ2-3, with D perhaps TRBD2 (7 bases). Germline values: CDR1 SGHTA, CDR2 FQGNSA. The CDR3 consists of 14 residues. Trimming shortened V by 5 bases and J by 6 bases, and 15 bases separated the two germline ends. CDR3 in amino acids: CASSIKGGADTQYF. CDR3 nucleotides: TGTGCCAGCAGCATAAAGGGGGGGGCCGATACGCAGTATTTT.

The chain has TRBV7-2 and TRBJ1-1; 10 bases are shared with TRBD1. Germline loops: CDR1 SGHTA, CDR2 FQGNSA. This CDR3 is built from 15 residues. Unmatched junction bases numbered 5, after V lost 4 bases and J lost 3 bases. DNA for the CDR3: TGTGCCAGCAGCTCCGATGGGACAGGGGACACTGAAGCTTTCTTT. Protein product: CASSSDGTGDTEAFF.

The table lists this clone with a few counts. The chain joins TRBV7-6 to TRBJ1-1; 9 bases are shared with TRBD1. Trimming removed 1 base from V and 5 bases from J; junction bases left unmatched: 5. This CDR3 is built from 15 residues. Germline CDR1 SGHVS, CDR2 FNYEAQ. The CDR3 nucleotides are TGTGCCAGCAGCTTAGGGGGACAGGGATTGACTGAAGCTTTCTTT. Amino acid sequence: CASSLGGQGLTEAFF.

V usage is TRBV7-9 and J usage is TRBJ1-1, with a weak D call TRBD1 (6 bases). Looked up from germline, CDR1 is SEHNR and CDR2 is FQNEAQ (reference sequence). CDR3 length equals 14 residues. Trimming removed 1 base from V and 6 bases from J, with 12 bases in between. The CDR3 region has the DNA TGTGCCAGCAGCTTAGGGTGGCAGGGGTCTGAAGCTTTCTTT. It codes for CASSLGWQGSEAFF.

The table lists this clone with a few counts. This chain links TRBV30 with TRBJ1-1, with unresolved D. The CDR3 has 11 residues. V lost 0 bases to trimming and J lost 8 bases, with 7 bases between them. From germline, CDR1 is GTSNPN and CDR2 SVGIG (reference sequence). This chain's CDR3 is CAWSVVQEAFF. As DNA, the CDR3 is TGTGCCTGGAGTGTAGTGCAGGAAGCTTTCTTT.

The J gene is TRBJ1-5, the V gene TRBV6-9; possibly TRBD1 for D (5 bases). This CDR3 contains 14 residues. From germline, CDR1 is MNHGY and CDR2 SVAAGI. V lost 7 bases and J lost 6, with 16 bases in between. CDR3 residues: CASIPRQGSQPQHF. The CDR3 DNA reads as TGTGCCAGCATTCCAAGGCAGGGAAGTCAGCCCCAGCATTTT.

The rearrangement uses TRBV6-4 and TRBJ2-1; D perhaps matches TRBD2 (6 bases). Trimming took 0 bases from V and 7 from J, leaving 16 bases between them. This CDR3 is built from 16 residues. Germline loops: CDR1 MRHNA, CDR2 SNTAGT. The DNA of the CDR3 is TGTGCCAGCAGTGACTCCCTAGCTAGCGCTAGGAATGAGCAGTTCTTC. It codes for CASSDSLASARNEQFF.

The gene calls are TRBV6-5 and TRBJ2-7; D possibly corresponds to TRBD1 (6 bases). V was shortened by 0 bases and J by 3 bases, with 15 bases between the two germline ends. The CDR3 is 16 amino acids. CDR1 and CDR2 from the germline V gene are MNHEY and SVGAGI. The CDR3 DNA reads as TGTGCCAGCAGTTACTCGGATTCGAGGGGGAGCTACGAGCAGTACTTC. It translates to CASSYSDSRGSYEQYF.

The chain has TRBV9 and TRBJ2-3; 8 bases match TRBD1. Germline V gene lookup returns CDR1 SGDLS and CDR2 YYNGEE. This CDR3 contains 15 residues. The J segment lost 3 bases and the V segment lost 3 bases, leaving 6 bases of the junction unmatched. CDR3 sequence (DNA): TGTGCCAGCAGCGGTACAGGGGGTCTTACAGATACGCAGTATTTT. It yields the protein CASSGTGGLTDTQYF.

V is TRBV5-1 and J is TRBJ2-5; 10 nucleotides align to TRBD1. Losses at the gene ends were 3 bases for V and 6 bases for J; bases not matched to a gene: 5. There are 14 residues in the CDR3. CDR1 and CDR2 from the germline V gene are SGHRS and YFSETQ. CDR3 sequence: CASSYGTGAKTQYF. The CDR3 nucleotides are TGCGCCAGCAGCTATGGGACAGGGGCAAAGACCCAGTACTTC. The variable domain in full, with the rest retrieved from reference TRBV5-1 and TRBJ2-5, is KAGVTQTPRYLIKTRGQQVTLSCSPISGHRSVSWYQQTPGQGLQFLFEYFSETQRNKGNFPGRFSGRQFSNSRSEMNVSTLELGDSALYLCASSYGTGAKTQYFGPGTRLLVL.

CDR3: CASSDGGNTDTQYF. Written as DNA, the CDR3 is TGTGCCAGCAGTGACGGGGGGAACACAGATACGCAGTATTTT. The V call is TRBV6-6, the J call TRBJ2-3; the match to TRBD2 covers 7 bases. The junction had 4 bases not matched to a gene; V was cut back by 5 bases and J by 2 bases. The CDR3 is made up of 14 amino acids. Germline V gives CDR1 MNHNY, CDR2 SVGAGI (reference sequence).

In nucleotides, the CDR3 is TGTGCCAGCAGCCATGCCGGGACAGCTGCTAACTATGGCTACACCTTC. It encodes CASSHAGTAANYGYTF. This chain joins TRBV4-2 and TRBJ1-2; 7 bases align to TRBD1. Trimming at V came to 3 bases and at J to 0 bases, leaving 7 bases not matched to a gene. Germline V gene sequence: CDR1 LGHNA, CDR2 YNFKEQ. The CDR3 contains 16 residues.

This clone has just one count. The gene calls are TRBV18 and TRBJ1-2, with TRBD1 matching over 8 bases. This CDR3 region has 13 residues. In germline, CDR1 is KGHSH, CDR2 LQKENI. The trim removed 4 bases at V and 8 bases at J, leaving 6 bases unmatched. The CDR3 DNA reads as TGTGCCAGCTCACGAGGACAGGGAGAGGGCTACACCTTC. Its translation: CASSRGQGEGYTF.